The T cell receptor beta chain described here comes from a study of blood T cell repertoires in COVID-19. The overall study: The study drew acute and convalescent COVID-19 samples from the United States, Italy and Spain.

CDR1 SGDLS and CDR2 YYNGEE come from the germline V gene. Trimming left V 4 bases short and J 2 bases short, with 12 bases between. The CDR3 is 14 residues long. Patients of the Seattle cohort, enrolled during active infection, were followed longitudinally. TCRdb's copy holds only in-frame clones and misses some; the assay was immunoSEQ multiplex PCR. This sample has roughly 180,000 clones; around 85% occur once, and the top ten carry 5.5% to 8%. The sequenced sample consisted of peripheral blood. The TCR sequence derives from a man older than 75 with COVID-19, enrolled during active disease. V is TRBV9 and J is TRBJ1-1; possible D gene TRBD1, 5 bases. The CDR3 region is CASSRGLGNTEAFF. For the CDR3, the DNA is TGTGCCAGCAGCAGGGGTTTAGGAAACACTGAAGCTTTCTTT. The variable domain in full, completed from reference TRBV9 and TRBJ1-1, reads DSGVTQTPKHLITATGQRVTLRCSPRSGDLSVYWYQQSLDQGLQFLIQYYNGEERAKGNILERFSAQQFPDLHSELNLSSLELGDSALYFCASSRGLGNTEAFFGQGTRLTVV.